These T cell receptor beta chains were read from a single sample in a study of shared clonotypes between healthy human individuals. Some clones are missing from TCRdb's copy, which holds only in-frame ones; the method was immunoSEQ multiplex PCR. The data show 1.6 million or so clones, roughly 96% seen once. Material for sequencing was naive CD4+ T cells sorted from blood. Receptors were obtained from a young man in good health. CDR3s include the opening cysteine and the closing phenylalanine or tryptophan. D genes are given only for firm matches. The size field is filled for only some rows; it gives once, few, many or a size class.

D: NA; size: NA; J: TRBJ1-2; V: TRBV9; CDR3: CASSDQTGFNGYTF; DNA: TGTGCCAGCAGCGATCAAACAGGGTTCAATGGCTACACCTTC
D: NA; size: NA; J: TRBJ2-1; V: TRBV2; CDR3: CASSEGDREVF; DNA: TGTGCCAGCAGTGAAGGGGACCGAGAGGTCTTC
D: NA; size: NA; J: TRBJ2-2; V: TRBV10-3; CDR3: CAISGTGFANTGELFF; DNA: TGTGCCATCAGCGGGACGGGATTCGCGAACACCGGGGAGCTGTTTTTT
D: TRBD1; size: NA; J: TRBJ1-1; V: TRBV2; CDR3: CASRRQGLNTEAFF; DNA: TGTGCCAGCAGGCGACAGGGGTTGAACACTGAAGCTTTCTTT
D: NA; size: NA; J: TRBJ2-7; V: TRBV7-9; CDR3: CASSLTHEQYF; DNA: TGTGCCAGCAGCTTAACCCACGAGCAGTACTTC
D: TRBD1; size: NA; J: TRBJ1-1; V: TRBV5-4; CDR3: CASSLGQGRNTEAFF; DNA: TGTGCCAGCAGCTTGGGACAGGGCCGTAACACTGAAGCTTTCTTT
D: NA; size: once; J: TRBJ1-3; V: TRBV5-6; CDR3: CASSLLGPGNTIYF; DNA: TGTGCCAGCAGCTTACTAGGGCCTGGAAACACCATATATTTT
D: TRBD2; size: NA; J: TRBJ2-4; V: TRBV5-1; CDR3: CASSLGGGRALLAKNIQYF; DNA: TGCGCCAGCAGCTTGGGCGGCGGGAGGGCCCTTCTAGCCAAAAACATTCAGTACTTC
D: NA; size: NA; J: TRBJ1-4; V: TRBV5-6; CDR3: CASSLALQSAREKLFF; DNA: TGTGCCAGCAGCTTGGCCCTACAGTCCGCGCGCGAAAAACTGTTTTTT
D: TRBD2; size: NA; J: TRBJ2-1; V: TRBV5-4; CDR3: CASSLSAGARGNEQFF; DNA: TGTGCCAGCAGCTTGTCGGCGGGAGCCCGAGGGAATGAGCAGTTCTTC
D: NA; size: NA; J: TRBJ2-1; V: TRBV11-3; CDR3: CASSLASSNEQFF; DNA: TGTGCCAGCAGCTTAGCCAGTAGCAATGAGCAGTTCTTC
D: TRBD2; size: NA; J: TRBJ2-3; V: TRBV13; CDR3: CASSLGASGRQQRRDTQYF; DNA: TGTGCCAGCAGCTTAGGAGCTAGCGGGAGGCAACAACGGAGGGATACGCAGTATTTT
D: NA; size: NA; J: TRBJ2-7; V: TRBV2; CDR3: CASSEQQGNEQYF; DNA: TGTGCCAGCAGTGAACAACAGGGTAACGAACAGTACTTC
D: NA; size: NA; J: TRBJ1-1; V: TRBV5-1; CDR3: CASSLQGFTEAFF; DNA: TGCGCCAGCAGCCTCCAGGGGTTCACTGAAGCTTTCTTT
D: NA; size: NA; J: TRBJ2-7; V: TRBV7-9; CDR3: CASSLEGQLPYEQYF; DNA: TGTGCCAGCAGCTTAGAGGGTCAACTTCCCTACGAGCAGTACTTC
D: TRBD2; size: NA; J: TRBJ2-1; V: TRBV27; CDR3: CASSSSGRPYYSHNEQFF; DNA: TGTGCCAGCAGTTCTAGCGGGAGGCCTTACTATTCCCACAATGAGCAGTTCTTC
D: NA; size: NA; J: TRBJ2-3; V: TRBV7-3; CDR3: CASSPSGLNTDTQYF; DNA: TGTGCCAGCAGCCCATCGGGACTTAACACAGATACGCAGTATTTT
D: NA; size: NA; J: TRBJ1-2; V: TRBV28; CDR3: CASSSNRVYGYTF; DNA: TGTGCCAGCAGTTCTAACAGGGTTTACGGCTACACCTTC
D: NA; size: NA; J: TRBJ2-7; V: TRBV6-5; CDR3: CASRRGYEQYF; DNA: TGTGCCAGCAGAAGGGGTTACGAGCAGTACTTC
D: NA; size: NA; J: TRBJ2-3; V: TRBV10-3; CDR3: CAIATVSTDTQYF; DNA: TGTGCCATCGCTACTGTCAGCACAGATACGCAGTATTTT
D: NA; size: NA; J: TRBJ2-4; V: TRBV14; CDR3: CASSQDPSSGDIQYF; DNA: TGTGCCAGCAGCCAAGATCCGTCCTCGGGGGACATTCAGTACTTC
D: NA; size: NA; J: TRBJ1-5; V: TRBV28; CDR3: CASSLSAGRINQPQHF; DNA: TGTGCCAGCAGTTTAAGCGCGGGACGGATAAATCAGCCCCAGCATTTT
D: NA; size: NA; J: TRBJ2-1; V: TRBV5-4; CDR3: CASSLDPQPYNEQFF; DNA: TGTGCCAGCAGCTTGGACCCACAACCCTACAATGAGCAGTTCTTC
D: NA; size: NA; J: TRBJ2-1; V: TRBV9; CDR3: CASSTRPGGIQDEQFF; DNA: TGTGCCAGCAGCACCCGCCCAGGGGGGATACAAGATGAGCAGTTCTTC
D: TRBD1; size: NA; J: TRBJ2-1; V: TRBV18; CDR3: CASSPPPGTGFNEQFF; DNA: TGTGCCAGCTCACCGCCCCCGGGGACAGGGTTCAATGAGCAGTTCTTC
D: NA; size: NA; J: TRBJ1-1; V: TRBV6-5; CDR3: CASSLPGRGTEAFF; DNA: TGTGCCAGCAGTTTGCCGGGACGTGGAACTGAAGCTTTCTTT
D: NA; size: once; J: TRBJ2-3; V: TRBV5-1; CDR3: CASSSTVPGGSTDTQYF; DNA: TGCGCCAGCAGCTCCACCGTCCCGGGCGGAAGCACAGATACGCAGTATTTT
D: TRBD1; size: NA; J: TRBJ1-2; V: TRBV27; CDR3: CASRPTGESLYGYTF; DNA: TGTGCCAGCAGGCCTACAGGGGAATCATTGTATGGCTACACCTTC
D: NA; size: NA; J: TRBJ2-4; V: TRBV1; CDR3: CTSSRKSLDNSIQYF; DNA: TGCACCAGCAGCCGTAAAAGCCTAGATAACAGCATTCAGTACTTC
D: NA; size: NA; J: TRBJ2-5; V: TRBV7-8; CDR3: CASSSRQSSQETQYF; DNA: TGTGCCAGCAGCTCGAGACAGAGTTCCCAAGAGACCCAGTACTTC
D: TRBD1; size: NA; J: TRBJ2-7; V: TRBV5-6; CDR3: CASSLAGTGSEYF; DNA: TGTGCCAGCAGCTTGGCCGGGACAGGCTCGGAGTACTTC
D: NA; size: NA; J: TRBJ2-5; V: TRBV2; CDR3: CASRNGTAQTQYF; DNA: TGTGCCAGCAGAAATGGGACGGCACAAACCCAGTACTTC
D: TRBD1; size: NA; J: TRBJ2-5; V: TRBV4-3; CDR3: CASSQEMARGQGQETQYF; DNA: TGCGCCAGCAGCCAAGAAATGGCGCGAGGACAGGGGCAAGAGACCCAGTACTTC
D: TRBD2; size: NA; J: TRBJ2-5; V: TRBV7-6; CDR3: CASSTLGLADQETQYF; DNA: TGTGCCAGCAGCACCTTGGGACTAGCGGACCAAGAGACCCAGTACTTC
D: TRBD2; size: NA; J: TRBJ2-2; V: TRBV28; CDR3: CASSFRGGPLTTGELFF; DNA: TGTGCCAGCAGTTTCCGGGGAGGGCCTTTGACGACCGGGGAGCTGTTTTTT
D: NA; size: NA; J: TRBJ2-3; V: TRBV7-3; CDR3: CASSLRASSRTDTQYF; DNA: TGTGCCAGCAGCTTAAGGGCTAGCAGCCGCACAGATACGCAGTATTTT
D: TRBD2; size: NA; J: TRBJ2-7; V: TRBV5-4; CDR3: CASSPGTSGRRSSYEQYF; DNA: TGTGCCAGCAGCCCCGGGACTAGCGGGAGAAGGAGTTCCTACGAGCAGTACTTC
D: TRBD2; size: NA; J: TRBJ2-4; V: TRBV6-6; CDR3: CASSPRGEAKNIQYF; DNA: TGTGCCAGCAGCCCCCGGGGGGAAGCCAAAAACATTCAGTACTTC
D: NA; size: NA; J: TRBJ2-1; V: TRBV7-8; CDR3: CASSLRDNEQFF; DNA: TGTGCCAGCAGCTTAAGGGACAATGAGCAGTTCTTC
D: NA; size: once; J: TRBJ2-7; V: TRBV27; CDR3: CASSPLEGDFSSYEQYF; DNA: TGTGCCAGCAGCCCTTTGGAGGGGGACTTCAGCTCCTACGAGCAGTACTTC
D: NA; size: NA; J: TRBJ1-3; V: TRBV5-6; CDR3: CASSLYKSGNTIYF; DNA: TGTGCCAGCAGCTTGTACAAATCTGGAAACACCATATATTTT
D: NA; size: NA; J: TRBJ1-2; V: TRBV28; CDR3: CASWDVNYGYTF; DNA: TGTGCCAGCTGGGACGTTAACTATGGCTACACCTTC
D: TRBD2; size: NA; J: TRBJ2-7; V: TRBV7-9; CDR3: CASSASGSYEQYF; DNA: TGTGCCAGCAGCGCTAGCGGGAGCTACGAGCAGTACTTC
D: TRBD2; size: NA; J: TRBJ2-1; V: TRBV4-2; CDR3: CASSFPKREGSYNEQFF; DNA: TGTGCCAGCAGTTTCCCTAAGCGGGAGGGGTCCTACAATGAGCAGTTCTTC
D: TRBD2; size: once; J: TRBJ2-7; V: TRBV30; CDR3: CAWSVHSGSSAYEQYF; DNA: TGTGCCTGGAGTGTACACAGCGGGAGTTCCGCCTACGAGCAGTACTTC
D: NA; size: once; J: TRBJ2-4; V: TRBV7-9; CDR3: CASSLEGGRGSKNIQYF; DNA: TGTGCCAGCAGCTTAGAGGGCGGGCGAGGATCCAAAAACATTCAGTACTTC
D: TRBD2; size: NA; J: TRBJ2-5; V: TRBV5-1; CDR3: CASSLRLAGETQYF; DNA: TGCGCCAGCAGCTTGCGGCTAGCGGGGGAGACCCAGTACTTC
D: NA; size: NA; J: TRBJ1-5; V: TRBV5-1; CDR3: CASSRPPGAQHF; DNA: TGCGCCAGCAGTCGGCCCCCCGGGGCCCAGCATTTT
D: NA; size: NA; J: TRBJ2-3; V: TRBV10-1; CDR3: CASSGESTDTQYF; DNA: TGCGCCAGCAGCGGGGAAAGCACAGATACGCAGTATTTT
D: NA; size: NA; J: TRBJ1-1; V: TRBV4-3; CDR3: CASSQLGENTEAFF; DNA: TGCGCCAGCAGCCAATTAGGGGAGAACACTGAAGCTTTCTTT
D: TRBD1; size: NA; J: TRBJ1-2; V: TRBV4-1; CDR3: CASSQGTGVYGYTF; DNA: TGCGCCAGCAGCCAAGGGACAGGGGTCTATGGCTACACCTTC
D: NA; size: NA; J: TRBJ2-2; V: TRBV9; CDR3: CASSVVGVGTGELFF; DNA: TGTGCCAGCAGCGTAGTAGGGGTAGGCACCGGGGAGCTGTTTTTT
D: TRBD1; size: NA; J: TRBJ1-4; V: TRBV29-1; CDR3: CSVESGTGDEKLFF; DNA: TGCAGCGTTGAGAGCGGGACAGGGGATGAAAAACTGTTTTTT
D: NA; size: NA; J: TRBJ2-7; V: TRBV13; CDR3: CASRKAGGNEQYF; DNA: TGTGCCAGCAGAAAAGCAGGGGGGAACGAGCAGTACTTC
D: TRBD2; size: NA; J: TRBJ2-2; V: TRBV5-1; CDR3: CASSVSGRGTGELFF; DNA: TGCGCCAGCAGCGTTAGCGGGAGAGGCACCGGGGAGCTGTTTTTT
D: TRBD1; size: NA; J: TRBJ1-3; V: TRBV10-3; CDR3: CAISERDSSSSGNTIYF; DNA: TGTGCCATCAGTGAAAGGGACAGCTCCTCCTCTGGAAACACCATATATTTT
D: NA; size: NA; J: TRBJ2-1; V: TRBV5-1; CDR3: CASSLAGMDSQFF; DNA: TGCGCCAGCAGCTTGGCGGGGATGGATTCTCAGTTCTTC
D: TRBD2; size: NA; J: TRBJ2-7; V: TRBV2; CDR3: CASSASGARGEQYF; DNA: TGTGCCAGCAGCGCTAGCGGTGCCCGAGGCGAGCAGTACTTC
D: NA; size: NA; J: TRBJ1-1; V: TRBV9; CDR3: CASSYNMNTEAFF; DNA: TGTGCCAGCAGCTATAACATGAACACTGAAGCTTTCTTT